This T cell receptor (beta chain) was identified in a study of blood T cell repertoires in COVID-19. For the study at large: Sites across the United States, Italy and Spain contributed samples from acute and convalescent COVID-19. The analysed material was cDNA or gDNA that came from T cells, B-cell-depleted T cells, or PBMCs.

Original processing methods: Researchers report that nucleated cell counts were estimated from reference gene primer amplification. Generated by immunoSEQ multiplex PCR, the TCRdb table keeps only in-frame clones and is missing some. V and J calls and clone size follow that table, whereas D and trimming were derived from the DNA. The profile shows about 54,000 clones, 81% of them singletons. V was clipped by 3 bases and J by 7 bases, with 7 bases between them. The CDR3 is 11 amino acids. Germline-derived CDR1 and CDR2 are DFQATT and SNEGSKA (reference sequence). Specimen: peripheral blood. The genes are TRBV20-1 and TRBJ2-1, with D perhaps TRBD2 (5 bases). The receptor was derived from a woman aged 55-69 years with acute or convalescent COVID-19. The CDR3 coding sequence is TGCAGTGCTAGTCGAGGGAATGAGCAGTTCTTC. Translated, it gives CSASRGNEQFF.